A selection of T cell receptor beta chains follows, all from one sample in a study of blood T cell repertoires in COVID-19. Some clones are missing from TCRdb's copy, which holds only in-frame ones; the method was immunoSEQ multiplex PCR. The sample has fewer than 90,000 clones; about 80% are singletons. Sequenced material: peripheral blood. These receptors all come from a human donor in a cohort sampled during active COVID-19. Each CDR3 is given with its conserved first and last residue. D genes are given only for firm matches. Clone sizes are given selectively: once, few, many, or a class where the clone is expanded.

j_gene	v_gene	d_gene	abundance	CDR3aa	CDR3nt
TRBJ2-7	TRBV5-1	TRBD2	.	CASSAAGTRGYEQYF	TGCGCCAGCAGCGCGGCCGGGACTAGGGGCTACGAGCAGTACTTC
TRBJ1-1	TRBV7-9	TRBD1	.	CASSSLTRGQTEAFF	TGTGCCAGCAGCTCACTCACCAGGGGGCAAACTGAAGCTTTCTTT
TRBJ1-6	TRBV27	.	.	CASSSTTAKLNSPLHF	TGTGCCAGCAGTTCCACGACAGCGAAATTAAATTCACCCCTCCACTTT
TRBJ2-2	TRBV9	TRBD2	.	CASSVGLAGAGELFF	TGTGCCAGCAGCGTAGGGCTAGCGGGGGCCGGGGAGCTGTTTTTT
TRBJ2-7	TRBV9	.	.	CASSVAAVTSSYEQYF	TGTGCCAGCAGCGTAGCGGCAGTAACTAGCTCCTACGAGCAGTACTTC
TRBJ1-5	TRBV23-1	TRBD1	.	CAIGTGALSNQPQHF	TGCGCCATCGGGACAGGGGCCCTGAGCAATCAGCCCCAGCATTTT
TRBJ2-5	TRBV14	.	.	CASSPNVGPAETQYF	TGTGCCAGCAGCCCAAACGTGGGCCCCGCAGAGACCCAGTACTTC
TRBJ1-2	TRBV11-2	TRBD1	few	CASSLAGTGSYGYTF	TGTGCCAGCAGCTTAGCCGGGACAGGGAGCTATGGCTACACCTTC
TRBJ2-7	TRBV5-1	TRBD1	.	CASSIGTGGREQYF	TGCGCCAGCAGCATCGGGACAGGGGGGAGGGAGCAGTACTTC
TRBJ2-1	TRBV24-1	.	few	CATSHPEGFNEQFF	TGTGCCACCAGCCACCCGGAGGGCTTTAATGAGCAGTTCTTC